The TCR beta chain under discussion was sequenced for a study of T cell changes during pregnancy in multiple sclerosis. The table came from immunoSEQ multiplex PCR; TCRdb's copy has only in-frame clones and leaves some out. The sample consists of 21,000 or so clones, 80% to 90% of them appearing once. The specimen comprised CD8+ T cells from peripheral blood mononuclear cells, sampled in the second trimester of pregnancy. The TCR originated in a female donor in good health, enrolled as a control in a pregnancy study.

CDR3 sequence: CASSLRTSGFQETQYF. In nucleotides, the CDR3 is TGTGCCAGCAGCTTGAGGACTAGCGGGTTTCAAGAGACCCAGTACTTC. The V call is TRBV5-4, the J call TRBJ2-5; TRBD2 aligns across 11 bases. V lost 1 base and J lost 2; bases outside the gene matches: 4. The CDR3 covers 16 residues. Per germline, CDR1 SGHNT and CDR2 YYREEE (reference sequence).